A selection of T cell receptor beta chains follows, all from one sample in a study of T cells in Graves' hyperthyroidism and ophthalmopathy. Via MiXCR, TCRdb re-called the multiplex PCR reads, giving one row per CDR3 protein. The sample has under 650,000 distinct CDR3 sequences, 15% to 20% seen once. Sequences were obtained from blood. The receptors were sampled from a woman in her 30s with Graves' hyperthyroidism. CDR3s include the opening cysteine and the closing phenylalanine or tryptophan. Size tells how often a clone was seen (once, few, many) or the class of an expanded clone, and some rows leave it out.

.	TRBV12-3/TRBV12-4	TRBJ2-1	12	CASSRGGDEQFF
many	TRBV2	TRBJ2-3	13	CASLEGGPDTQYF
.	TRBV5-1	TRBJ1-1	13	CASSLGYDTEAFF
few	TRBV2	TRBJ2-2	13	CASKVERTGELFF
.	TRBV6-4	TRBJ2-2	15	CASRRTLSPDGELFF
.	TRBV28	TRBJ1-4	17	CASSFWYRGQGEEKLFF
few	TRBV13	TRBJ2-7	13	CASSLVSFHEQYF
many	TRBV24-1	TRBJ2-3	15	CATSDLSIYGDTQYF
many	TRBV2	TRBJ2-1	14	CASTGTGGGNEQFF
many	TRBV6-1	TRBJ1-1	14	CASGYSVSNTEAFF
few	TRBV7-3	TRBJ2-5	15	CASSLAGHLQETQYF
many	TRBV27	TRBJ1-2	14	CASSSSGAEYGYTF
.	TRBV28	TRBJ2-3	13	CASSFFTTNTQYF
.	TRBV11-2	TRBJ1-4	16	CASSLEGGAGGEKLFF
many	TRBV2	TRBJ2-3	15	CASNPLAGSQDTQYF
few	TRBV29-1	TRBJ2-6	14	CSVVTVSGANVLTF
many	TRBV2	TRBJ2-2	15	CASCRLAGGTGELFF
.	TRBV5-1	TRBJ1-2	14	CASSLGVSTGGYTF
many	TRBV2	TRBJ2-2	11	CARGNTGELFF
few	TRBV7-3	TRBJ2-1	16	CASSLNSRNSYNEQFF
few	TRBV5-4	TRBJ1-1	19	CASSSGEGEWSFRNTEAFF
.	TRBV19	TRBJ1-5	15	CASSIGGRSNQPQHF
few	TRBV11-2	TRBJ1-1	15	CASSQPDRGRTEAFF
many	TRBV11-3	TRBJ2-1	11	CASSMANEQFF
few	TRBV4-1	TRBJ1-5	17	CASSGQGADYSNQPQHF
few	TRBV20-1	TRBJ1-6	16	CSARDLGGDSDSPLHF
few	TRBV6-1	TRBJ2-1	13	CASGQGFFNEQFF
many	TRBV20-1	TRBJ2-1	14	CSARTGQVDNEQFF
once	TRBV27	TRBJ2-1	14	CASSPTSYHNEQFF
.	TRBV12-3/TRBV12-4	TRBJ2-2	16	CASSLPPGLGPGELFF
many	TRBV7-2	TRBJ2-1	15	CASRLLAGGSNEQFF
few	TRBV2	TRBJ2-5	13	CASGTVPPGAQYF
.	TRBV7-2	TRBJ2-1	15	CASSGGGRYYNEQFF
once	TRBV20-1	TRBJ2-7	12	CSARDPGSEQYF
many	TRBV11-2	TRBJ2-1	15	CASSFLAGVSNEQFF
many	TRBV6-5	TRBJ2-5	13	CASSVSQEETQYF
many	TRBV30	TRBJ2-1	12	CAWGQGVGEQFF
few	TRBV20-1	TRBJ1-1	14	CSALTTGENTEAFF
.	TRBV15	TRBJ2-3	17	CATSRDGGGRVGDTQYF
.	TRBV24-1	TRBJ2-2	14	CATSDLGGAGELFF
few	TRBV11-1	TRBJ1-6	14	CASSSGNANSPLHF
.	TRBV30	TRBJ2-1	16	CAWSVKGAPGYNEQFF
many	TRBV20-1	TRBJ2-1	15	CSAMTGTALYNEQFF
few	TRBV27	TRBJ2-7	16	CASREGVGAPYHEQYF
many	TRBV7-8	TRBJ2-3	16	CASSSASGGPLDTQYF